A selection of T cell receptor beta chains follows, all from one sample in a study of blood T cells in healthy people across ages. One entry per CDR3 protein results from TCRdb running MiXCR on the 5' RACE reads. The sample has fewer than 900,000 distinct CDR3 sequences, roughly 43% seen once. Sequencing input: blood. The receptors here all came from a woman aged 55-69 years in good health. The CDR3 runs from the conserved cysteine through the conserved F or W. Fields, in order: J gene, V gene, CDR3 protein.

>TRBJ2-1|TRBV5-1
CASSLGGGTNEQFF
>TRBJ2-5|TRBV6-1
CAGEGAQETQYF
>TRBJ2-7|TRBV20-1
CSARETDRGQYF
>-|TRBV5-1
CASSSAGQQKGEQYF
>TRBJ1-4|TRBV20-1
CSARDPFRGKLFF
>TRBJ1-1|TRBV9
CASSAKGDRVRDTEAFF
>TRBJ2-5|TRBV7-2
CASVSGGGTQYF
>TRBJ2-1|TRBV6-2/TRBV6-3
CASSDGTRTDEQFF
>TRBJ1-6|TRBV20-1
CSARDGQSPLHF
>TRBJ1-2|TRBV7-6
CASSLIRESGYGYTF
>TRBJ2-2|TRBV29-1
CSVVRTFGEELFF
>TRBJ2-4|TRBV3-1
CASSRLEAKNIQYF
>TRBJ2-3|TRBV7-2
CASSRVGGRDTQYF
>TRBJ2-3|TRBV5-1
CATSGGVRDTQYF
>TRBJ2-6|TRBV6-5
CASSYLIYRAGANVLTF
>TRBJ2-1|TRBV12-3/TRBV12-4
CASTPGTGPWRFF
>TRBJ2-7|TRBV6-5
CASSYGRGTREQYF
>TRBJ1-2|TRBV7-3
CASSPDGGGYTF
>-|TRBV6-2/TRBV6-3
CASSWFLAGGPSYEQYF
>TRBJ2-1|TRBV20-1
CSASLGGGIYNEQFF